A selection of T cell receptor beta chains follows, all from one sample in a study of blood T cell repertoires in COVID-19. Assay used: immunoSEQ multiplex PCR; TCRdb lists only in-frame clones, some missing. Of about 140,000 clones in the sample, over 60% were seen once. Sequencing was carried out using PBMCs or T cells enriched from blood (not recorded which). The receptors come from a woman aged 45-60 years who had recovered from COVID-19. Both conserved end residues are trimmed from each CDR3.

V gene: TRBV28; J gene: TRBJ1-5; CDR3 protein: ASTQGYQPQH
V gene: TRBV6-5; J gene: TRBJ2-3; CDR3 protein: ASSPAGGTDTQY
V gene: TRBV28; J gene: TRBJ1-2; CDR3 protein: ASSLDRGLGGYT
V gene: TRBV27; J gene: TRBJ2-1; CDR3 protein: ASSLEGLSYNEQF
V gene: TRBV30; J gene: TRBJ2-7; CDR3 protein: AWARNRGGRGYEQY
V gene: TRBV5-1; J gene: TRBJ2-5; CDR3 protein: ASSLTTQYQETQY
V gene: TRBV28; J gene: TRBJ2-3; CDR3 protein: ASSTTGEGFTDTQY
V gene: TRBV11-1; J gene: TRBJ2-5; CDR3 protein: ASSFLAGASQETQY
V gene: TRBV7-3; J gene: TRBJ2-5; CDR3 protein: ASSLNREETQY
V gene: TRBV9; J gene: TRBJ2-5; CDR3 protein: ASSVATSGQETQY
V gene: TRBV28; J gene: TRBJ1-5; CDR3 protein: ASSRGGVGNQPQH
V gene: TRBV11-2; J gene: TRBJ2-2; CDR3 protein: ASSPRGGRGLGTGELF
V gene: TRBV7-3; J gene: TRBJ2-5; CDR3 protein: ASSLGGKEGETQY
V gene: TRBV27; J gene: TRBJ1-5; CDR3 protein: ASSSTGRSNQPQH
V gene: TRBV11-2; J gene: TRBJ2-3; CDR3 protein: ASSSWGGGSDTQY
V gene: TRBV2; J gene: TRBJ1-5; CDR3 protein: ASTFRQGRQPQH
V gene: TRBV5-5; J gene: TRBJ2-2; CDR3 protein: ASSLGQGAHTGELF
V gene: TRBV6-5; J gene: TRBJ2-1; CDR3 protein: ASAGTRTVNEQF
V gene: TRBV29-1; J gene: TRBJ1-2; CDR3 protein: SVGDRGTINYGYT
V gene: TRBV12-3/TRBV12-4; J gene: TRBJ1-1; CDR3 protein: ATGQLNTEAF
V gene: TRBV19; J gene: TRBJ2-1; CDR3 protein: ASSLTGGDEQF
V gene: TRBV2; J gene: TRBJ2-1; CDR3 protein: ASTQWREGRNEQF
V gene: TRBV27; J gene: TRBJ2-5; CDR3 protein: ASSGRQYQETQY
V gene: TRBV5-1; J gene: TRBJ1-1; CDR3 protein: ASSLGGQLKAF
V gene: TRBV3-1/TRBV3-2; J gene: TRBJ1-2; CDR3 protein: ASSQDRGQGRGYT
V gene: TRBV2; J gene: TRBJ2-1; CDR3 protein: ASSGDFGEQF
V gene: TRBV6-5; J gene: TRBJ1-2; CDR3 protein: ASSQLDRFYT
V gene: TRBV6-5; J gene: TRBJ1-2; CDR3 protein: ASSYSNQGAGYGYT
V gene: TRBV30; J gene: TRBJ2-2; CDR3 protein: AWRTSGVGELF
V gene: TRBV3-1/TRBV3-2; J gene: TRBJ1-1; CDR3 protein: ASSSRDRGSEAF
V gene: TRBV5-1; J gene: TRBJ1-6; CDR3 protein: ASSVGTANSPLH
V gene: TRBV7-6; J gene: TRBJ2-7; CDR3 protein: ASSYGSGSYEQY
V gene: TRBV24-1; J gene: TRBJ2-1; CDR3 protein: ATSDPGQGTGSYNEQF
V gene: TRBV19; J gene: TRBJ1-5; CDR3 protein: ASNPQGNQPQH
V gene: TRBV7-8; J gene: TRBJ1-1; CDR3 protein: ASSLRQGQENTEAF
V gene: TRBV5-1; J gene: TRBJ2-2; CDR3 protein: ASSLLTGVNTGELF
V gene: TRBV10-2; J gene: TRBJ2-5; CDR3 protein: ASSPRGKQETQY
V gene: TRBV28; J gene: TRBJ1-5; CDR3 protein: ASSLALTGQPNQPQH
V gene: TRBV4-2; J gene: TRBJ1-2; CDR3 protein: ASSQEWENYGYT